This is a list of T cell receptor beta chains from one sample in a study of control samples from healthy donors and cancer patients. Clones were read by immunoSEQ multiplex PCR, and TCRdb kept only the in-frame ones, dropping some. The sample yields 150,000 to 200,000 clones, 90% seen once. The material sequenced was blood. The origin of the receptors is a woman aged 50 to 60 in good health. The CDR3 runs from the conserved cysteine through the conserved F or W. Each record gives: CDR3 protein, CDR3 DNA, CDR3 length, D gene, V gene, J gene, clone size. A D gene is named only where the DNA matches it firmly. Some rows mark clone size as missing; the rest say once, few, many or name a class of expanded clone.

CDR3aa: CASSGPGTGHEKLFF
CDR3nt: TGTGCCAGCAGTGGACCGGGGACAGGGCATGAAAAACTGTTTTTT
len: 15
d_gene: TRBD1
v_gene: TRBV6-2/TRBV6-3
j_gene: TRBJ1-4
abundance: .

CDR3aa: CASSLNRGTDSYEQYF
CDR3nt: TGTGCCAGCAGCTTAAATCGTGGGACAGACTCCTACGAGCAGTACTTC
len: 16
d_gene: TRBD1
v_gene: TRBV7-6
j_gene: TRBJ2-7
abundance: .

CDR3aa: CASSQAPGGKQYF
CDR3nt: TGTGCCAGCAGCCAAGCTCCGGGGGGTAAGCAGTACTTC
len: 13
d_gene: TRBD2
v_gene: TRBV3-1/TRBV3-2
j_gene: TRBJ2-7
abundance: .

CDR3aa: CASSTRVTSGGFITGELFF
CDR3nt: TGCGCCAGCAGCACACGGGTGACTAGCGGGGGATTTATCACCGGGGAGCTGTTTTTT
len: 19
d_gene: TRBD2
v_gene: TRBV4-3
j_gene: TRBJ2-2
abundance: .

CDR3aa: CASSYSGPSYEQYF
CDR3nt: TGTGCCAGCAGTTATTCGGGTCCTTCCTACGAGCAGTACTTC
len: 14
d_gene: .
v_gene: TRBV6-5
j_gene: TRBJ2-7
abundance: .

CDR3aa: CASSSGQPNTEAFF
CDR3nt: TGTGCCAGCAGTTCGGGACAGCCGAACACTGAAGCTTTCTTT
len: 14
d_gene: TRBD1
v_gene: TRBV28
j_gene: TRBJ1-1
abundance: .

CDR3aa: CASSLAVGLKETQYF
CDR3nt: TGTGCCAGCAGCTTAGCTGTAGGACTAAAAGAGACCCAGTACTTC
len: 15
d_gene: .
v_gene: TRBV7-2
j_gene: TRBJ2-5
abundance: few

CDR3aa: CASSQFTSGGSQTQYF
CDR3nt: TGTGCCAGCAGCCAGTTCACTAGCGGGGGGTCCCAGACCCAGTACTTC
len: 16
d_gene: TRBD2
v_gene: TRBV3-1/TRBV3-2
j_gene: TRBJ2-5
abundance: once

CDR3aa: CASRPTGGPGNTIYF
CDR3nt: TGTGCCAGCAGACCAACAGGGGGCCCTGGAAACACCATATATTTT
len: 15
d_gene: TRBD1
v_gene: TRBV3-1/TRBV3-2
j_gene: TRBJ1-3
abundance: .

CDR3aa: CASLHPAPETQYF
CDR3nt: TGTGCCAGCTTGCATCCAGCCCCGGAGACCCAGTACTTC
len: 13
d_gene: .
v_gene: TRBV2
j_gene: TRBJ2-5
abundance: .

CDR3aa: CASSLGWGLGETQYF
CDR3nt: TGTGCCAGCAGCTTGGGATGGGGGCTGGGGGAGACCCAGTACTTC
len: 15
d_gene: .
v_gene: TRBV5-4
j_gene: TRBJ2-5
abundance: .

CDR3aa: CASSEGYSPLHF
CDR3nt: TGTGCCAGCAGTGAAGGCTATTCACCCCTCCACTTT
len: 12
d_gene: .
v_gene: TRBV6-1
j_gene: TRBJ1-6
abundance: few

CDR3aa: CSAAGSDTQYF
CDR3nt: TGCAGCGCTGCAGGGTCAGATACGCAGTATTTT
len: 11
d_gene: .
v_gene: TRBV29-1
j_gene: TRBJ2-3
abundance: once

CDR3aa: CAWSVLTAFSPTDTQYF
CDR3nt: TGTGCCTGGAGTGTACTTACGGCTTTTTCCCCCACAGATACGCAGTATTTT
len: 17
d_gene: .
v_gene: TRBV30
j_gene: TRBJ2-3
abundance: .

CDR3aa: CASSFAEFNEQFF
CDR3nt: TGTGCCAGCAGTTTTGCCGAGTTCAATGAGCAGTTCTTC
len: 13
d_gene: .
v_gene: TRBV27
j_gene: TRBJ2-1
abundance: .

CDR3aa: CASSQRREEAFF
CDR3nt: TGTGCCAGCAGCCAGAGGAGGGAGGAAGCTTTCTTT
len: 12
d_gene: .
v_gene: TRBV3-1/TRBV3-2
j_gene: TRBJ1-1
abundance: .

CDR3aa: CASSQDGGSETQYF
CDR3nt: TGTGCCAGCAGCCAAGATGGAGGGAGTGAGACCCAGTACTTC
len: 14
d_gene: .
v_gene: TRBV4-2
j_gene: TRBJ2-5
abundance: .

CDR3aa: CASTIGLGETQYF
CDR3nt: TGTGCCAGCACGATAGGGCTAGGAGAGACCCAGTACTTC
len: 13
d_gene: .
v_gene: TRBV2
j_gene: TRBJ2-5
abundance: .

CDR3aa: CASLPPSGGRGTQYF
CDR3nt: TGTGCCAGCTTACCCCCCAGCGGTGGACGCGGGACCCAGTACTTC
len: 15
d_gene: .
v_gene: TRBV7-2
j_gene: TRBJ2-5
abundance: .

CDR3aa: CASSLALADSGNTIYF
CDR3nt: TGTGCCAGCAGCTTAGCGCTGGCGGACTCTGGAAACACCATATATTTT
len: 16
d_gene: .
v_gene: TRBV7-9
j_gene: TRBJ1-3
abundance: .

CDR3aa: CASSPRRSSAFF
CDR3nt: TGTGCCAGCAGCCCGCGGAGGTCATCGGCTTTCTTT
len: 12
d_gene: .
v_gene: TRBV14
j_gene: TRBJ1-1
abundance: .

CDR3aa: CASSQAPDLNEQFF
CDR3nt: TGCGCCAGCAGCCAAGCCCCCGATCTCAATGAGCAGTTCTTC
len: 14
d_gene: .
v_gene: TRBV4-3
j_gene: TRBJ2-1
abundance: few

CDR3aa: CSASTTSGGAGKETQYF
CDR3nt: TGCAGTGCTAGTACGACTAGCGGGGGGGCTGGGAAAGAGACCCAGTACTTC
len: 17
d_gene: TRBD2
v_gene: TRBV20-1
j_gene: TRBJ2-5
abundance: few

CDR3aa: CASSTGGPTDTQYF
CDR3nt: TGTGCCAGCAGTACCGGTGGACCCACAGATACGCAGTATTTT
len: 14
d_gene: .
v_gene: TRBV6-4
j_gene: TRBJ2-3
abundance: .

CDR3aa: CASSSWRQGPQETQYF
CDR3nt: TGTGCCAGCAGCTCCTGGAGGCAGGGACCCCAAGAGACCCAGTACTTC
len: 16
d_gene: .
v_gene: TRBV5-8
j_gene: TRBJ2-5
abundance: .

CDR3aa: CASSSLGVYGYTF
CDR3nt: TGTGCCAGCAGTTCACTGGGTGTCTACGGCTACACCTTC
len: 13
d_gene: .
v_gene: TRBV6-5
j_gene: TRBJ1-2
abundance: .

CDR3aa: CASSPRDSPKNIQYF
CDR3nt: TGTGCCAGCTCGCCCCGGGACTCTCCCAAAAACATTCAGTACTTC
len: 15
d_gene: .
v_gene: TRBV9
j_gene: TRBJ2-4
abundance: .

CDR3aa: CASSLGGIQGGNTIYF
CDR3nt: TGCGCCAGCAGCTTGGGCGGCATTCAGGGTGGAAACACCATATATTTT
len: 16
d_gene: .
v_gene: TRBV5-1
j_gene: TRBJ1-3
abundance: once

CDR3aa: CASSLAGGPDWKYF
CDR3nt: TGTGCCAGCAGCTTAGCGGGAGGGCCTGATTGGAAGTACTTC
len: 14
d_gene: TRBD2
v_gene: TRBV7-2
j_gene: TRBJ2-7
abundance: .

CDR3aa: CAWAVPGTSVETQYF
CDR3nt: TGTGCCTGGGCCGTCCCTGGGACATCGGTGGAGACCCAGTACTTC
len: 15
d_gene: .
v_gene: TRBV30
j_gene: TRBJ2-5
abundance: .

CDR3aa: CASSLERGNEQYF
CDR3nt: TGCGCCAGCAGCTTGGAAAGGGGGAACGAGCAGTACTTC
len: 13
d_gene: .
v_gene: TRBV5-1
j_gene: TRBJ2-7
abundance: .

CDR3aa: CASSPFLAGVNNEQFF
CDR3nt: TGTGCCAGCAGCCCCTTCTTAGCGGGGGTTAACAATGAGCAGTTCTTC
len: 16
d_gene: TRBD2
v_gene: TRBV3-1/TRBV3-2
j_gene: TRBJ2-1
abundance: .

CDR3aa: CASSLERDTYEQYF
CDR3nt: TGTGCCAGCAGCTTAGAGAGGGATACCTACGAGCAGTACTTC
len: 14
d_gene: .
v_gene: TRBV7-6
j_gene: TRBJ2-7
abundance: .

CDR3aa: CAWSEGVRSTGELFF
CDR3nt: TGTGCCTGGAGTGAGGGGGTGAGGAGCACCGGGGAGCTGTTTTTT
len: 15
d_gene: .
v_gene: TRBV30
j_gene: TRBJ2-2
abundance: .

CDR3aa: CASSQEETGGTEAFF
CDR3nt: TGCGCCAGCAGCCAAGAAGAGACAGGGGGCACTGAAGCTTTCTTT
len: 15
d_gene: TRBD1
v_gene: TRBV4-1
j_gene: TRBJ1-1
abundance: .

CDR3aa: CASSQDRVRPEAFF
CDR3nt: TGCGCCAGCAGCCAAGATCGTGTAAGACCCGAAGCTTTCTTT
len: 14
d_gene: .
v_gene: TRBV4-3
j_gene: TRBJ1-1
abundance: .

CDR3aa: CASSPGDRENTEAFF
CDR3nt: TGTGCCAGCAGCCCTGGGGACAGGGAAAACACTGAAGCTTTCTTT
len: 15
d_gene: TRBD1
v_gene: TRBV28
j_gene: TRBJ1-1
abundance: .

CDR3aa: CASSPGSEGETQYF
CDR3nt: TGTGCCAGCTCACCGGGTTCGGAGGGGGAGACCCAGTACTTC
len: 14
d_gene: .
v_gene: TRBV18
j_gene: TRBJ2-5
abundance: .

CDR3aa: CAWSGGGPINEQFF
CDR3nt: TGTGCCTGGAGTGGGGGAGGGCCTATCAATGAGCAGTTCTTC
len: 14
d_gene: TRBD2
v_gene: TRBV30
j_gene: TRBJ2-1
abundance: .

CDR3aa: CASRGTGVGTEAFF
CDR3nt: TGTGCCAGCAGGGGGACTGGAGTAGGTACTGAAGCTTTCTTT
len: 14
d_gene: .
v_gene: TRBV27
j_gene: TRBJ1-1
abundance: .

CDR3aa: CASSLLLAGSYEQYF
CDR3nt: TGTGCCAGCAGTTTATTACTAGCGGGTTCCTACGAGCAGTACTTC
len: 15
d_gene: TRBD2
v_gene: TRBV27
j_gene: TRBJ2-7
abundance: few

CDR3aa: CASTSPGSGETYEQYF
CDR3nt: TGTGCCAGCACCTCTCCTGGTAGCGGGGAAACCTACGAGCAGTACTTC
len: 16
d_gene: TRBD2
v_gene: TRBV28
j_gene: TRBJ2-7
abundance: .

CDR3aa: CASSPGLGYNEQFF
CDR3nt: TGTGCCAGCAGCCCGGGACTAGGCTACAATGAGCAGTTCTTC
len: 14
d_gene: TRBD2
v_gene: TRBV9
j_gene: TRBJ2-1
abundance: .

CDR3aa: CASSLDRPAGGRPDTQYF
CDR3nt: TGCGCCAGCAGCCTTGATCGCCCAGCGGGAGGCCGGCCGGATACGCAGTATTTT
len: 18
d_gene: TRBD2
v_gene: TRBV5-1
j_gene: TRBJ2-3
abundance: .

CDR3aa: CASSFVKSTDTQYF
CDR3nt: TGTGCCAGCAGTTTTGTGAAAAGCACAGATACGCAGTATTTT
len: 14
d_gene: .
v_gene: TRBV27
j_gene: TRBJ2-3
abundance: once

CDR3aa: CASSFVAGNYNEQFF
CDR3nt: TGTGCCAGCAGCTTTGTAGCGGGGAATTACAATGAGCAGTTCTTC
len: 15
d_gene: TRBD2
v_gene: TRBV7-3
j_gene: TRBJ2-1
abundance: .

CDR3aa: CASSPGQGGSPLHF
CDR3nt: TGTGCCAGCAGCCCTGGGCAGGGAGGTTCACCCCTCCACTTT
len: 14
d_gene: .
v_gene: TRBV3-1/TRBV3-2
j_gene: TRBJ1-6
abundance: .

CDR3aa: CASSVNSGGASETQYF
CDR3nt: TGTGCCAGCAGCGTAAACAGCGGGGGGGCCTCAGAGACCCAGTACTTC
len: 16
d_gene: TRBD2
v_gene: TRBV9
j_gene: TRBJ2-5
abundance: few